This entry lists 20 T cell receptor beta chains sequenced from one sample in a study of blood T cell repertoires in COVID-19. The method was immunoSEQ multiplex PCR; TCRdb's version includes in-frame clones alone and lacks a portion of them. Altogether thousands of clones are present, approximately 88% being singletons, with the ten largest covering roughly 20%. The material sequenced was peripheral blood. All receptors come from a human donor with active COVID-19. The donor label of this sample is uncertain.

This chain links TRBV7-3 with TRBJ2-3; 7 bases line up with TRBD1. The germline V gene has CDR1 SGHTA and CDR2 FQGTGA. The CDR3 spans 16 residues. Germline trimming cut 5 bases from V and 0 bases from J; bases unmatched to any gene: 8. The CDR3 DNA reads TGTGCCAGCAGCACGTGGGACAGCTTTAGCACAGATACGCAGTATTTT. Its translation: CASSTWDSFSTDTQYF. Full variable domain (missing parts from reference TRBV7-3 and TRBJ2-3): GAGVSQTPSNKVTEKGKYVELRCDPISGHTALYWYRQSLGQGPEFLIYFQGTGAADDSGLPNDRFFAVRPEGSVSTLKIQRTERGDSAVYLCASSTWDSFSTDTQYFGPGTRLTVL.

The CDR3 nucleotides are TGTGCCAGCAGCGCGGGACAGGGGGGGTCCTACGAGCAGTACTTC. Its translation is CASSAGQGGSYEQYF. This sequence joins TRBV5-4 and TRBJ2-7; 11 bases match TRBD1. CDR3 length: 15 amino acids. With 4 bases clipped from V and 1 base from J, the junction kept 4 bases outside the gene matches. Per germline, CDR1 SGHNT and CDR2 YYREEE (reference sequence).

This clone occurred once. The chain uses TRBV29-1 and TRBJ2-5; a weak D match, TRBD1 (6 bases). From germline, CDR1 is SQVTM and CDR2 ANQGSEA. V was pared by 8 bases and J by 5 bases, with 15 bases between. CDR3 length: 12 amino acids. CDR3 amino acids: CSCRGTFETQYF. CDR3 nucleotide sequence: TGCAGCTGCAGGGGCACGTTCGAGACCCAGTACTTC.

This clone was detected a few times. This rearrangement joins TRBV4-3 to TRBJ1-4, with a weak D call TRBD1 (6 bases). The CDR3 contains 16 residues. CDR1 is LGHNA and CDR2 is YSLEER in the germline V gene. The V end was cut by 4 bases, the J end by 3 bases, with 15 bases between. CDR3 in amino acids: CASSRQGSGPNEKLFF. In DNA form, the CDR3 reads TGCGCCAGCAGCCGCCAGGGGTCTGGACCTAATGAAAAACTGTTTTTT.

This clone was seen a few times. The chain joins TRBV28 to TRBJ2-7; 11 bases agree with TRBD1. The CDR3 is 16 residues long. CDR1 and CDR2 from the germline V gene are MDHEN and SYDVKM. Losses at the gene ends were 6 bases for V and 6 bases for J; bases not matched to a gene: 13. The DNA for the CDR3 is TGTGCCAGCAGCCTCTATGGACAGGGGGCTGGTAGCGAGCAGTACTTC. The encoded protein is CASSLYGQGAGSEQYF.

The gene calls are TRBV9 and TRBJ2-5; TRBD1 aligns across 7 bases. The V gene's germline CDR1 is SGDLS and CDR2 YYNGEE. The CDR3 consists of 16 residues. Trimming removed 4 bases from V and 0 bases from J; junction bases left unmatched: 9. CDR3 protein: CASSPPPGTDQETQYF. As DNA, the CDR3 is TGTGCCAGCAGCCCCCCACCAGGGACAGACCAAGAGACCCAGTACTTC.

The genes are TRBV29-1 and TRBJ2-1; D remains ambiguous. Looked up from germline, CDR1 is SQVTM and CDR2 is ANQGSEA. V gave up 7 bases and J gave up 4 bases, with 14 bases separating them. The length of the CDR3 is 13 residues. This CDR3 reads CSARNPDYNEQFF. CDR3 in DNA: TGCAGCGCCAGAAACCCCGATTACAATGAGCAGTTCTTC.

The gene calls are TRBV9 and TRBJ2-7; TRBD2 agrees at 11 bases. Germline CDR1 is SGDLS and CDR2 is YYNGEE. This CDR3 is 15 amino acids long. Germline trimming cut 2 bases from V and 2 bases from J; bases unmatched to any gene: 3. In DNA form, the CDR3 reads TGTGCCAGCAGCGTTAGCGGGAGGGTGGCCTACGAGCAGTACTTC. This translates into CASSVSGRVAYEQYF.

V usage is TRBV11-2 and J usage is TRBJ2-1; 8 bases align to TRBD2. This CDR3 is built from 16 residues. The V gene end was trimmed by 1 base and the J gene end by 4 bases; junction bases not matched to a gene: 6. Germline values: CDR1 SGHAT, CDR2 FQNNGV. The CDR3 loop reads CASSLAGASGYNEQFF. As DNA, the CDR3 is TGTGCCAGCAGCTTAGCCGGGGCTAGCGGGTACAATGAGCAGTTCTTC.

The chain has TRBV5-1 and TRBJ2-3, with a weak D call TRBD2 (6 bases). V was trimmed by 1 base and J by 2 bases, leaving 14 bases between them. Germline V CDR1 and CDR2: SGHRS, YFSETQ. CDR3 size: 16 residues. The chain's CDR3 is CASSLSVSGFTDTQYF. The CDR3 bases are TGCGCCAGCAGCTTGTCTGTTAGCGGATTCACAGATACGCAGTATTTT.

The V gene is TRBV11-3, the J gene TRBJ2-7, with a weak D call TRBD1 (6 bases). Germline V gene lookup returns CDR1 SGHNT and CDR2 YENEEA. The CDR3 extends over 11 amino acids. V gave up 11 bases and J gave up 3 bases, with 11 bases separating them. The CDR3 loop is CAAIQGYEQYF. The DNA for the CDR3 is TGTGCCGCCATACAGGGCTACGAGCAGTACTTC.

This chain connects TRBV6-5 to TRBJ2-7; TRBD2 agrees at 8 bases. The CDR3 runs 15 residues. After removal of 2 bases from V and 3 bases from J, the junction contained 6 bases not matched to a gene. CDR1 MNHEY and CDR2 SVGAGI come from the germline V gene. Here the CDR3 DNA reads TGTGCCAGCAGTTACAGTCTAGCGGGTAGCTACGAGCAGTACTTC. Encoded protein: CASSYSLAGSYEQYF.

The chain recombines TRBV9 with TRBJ2-1, with TRBD1 matching over 7 bases. V was pared by 1 base and J by 6 bases, with 7 bases of the junction left unmatched. Germline values: CDR1 SGDLS, CDR2 YYNGEE. The CDR3 covers 15 residues. For the CDR3, the DNA is TGTGCCAGCAGCGTAAGACAGGGCACTATCAATGAGCAGTTCTTC. Its translation: CASSVRQGTINEQFF.

The V call is TRBV3-1 (or the pseudogene TRBV3-2), the J call TRBJ2-2; a weak D match, TRBD1 (5 bases). The ends were cut back, 0 bases at V and 4 bases at J, with 30 bases in the middle. The CDR3 is made up of 22 amino acids. The germline V gene has CDR1 LGHDT and CDR2 YNNKEL (reference sequence). CDR3 sequence: CASSQDLTGKGAFRRGTGELFF. Written as DNA, the CDR3 is TGTGCCAGCAGCCAAGACTTGACGGGTAAAGGGGCTTTCAGAAGAGGCACCGGGGAGCTGTTTTTT.

This chain connects TRBV4-1 to TRBJ2-7; unclear D gene. V was pared by 4 bases and J by 2 bases, with 12 bases between. Germline V gives CDR1 MGHRA, CDR2 YSYEKL. The CDR3 covers 14 residues. The CDR3 sequence: CASSPRQETYEQYF. In DNA form, the CDR3 reads TGCGCCAGCAGCCCACGACAAGAAACCTACGAGCAGTACTTC.

This chain joins TRBV2 and TRBJ2-7; D not resolved. CDR3 length: 13 amino acids. V lost 6 bases, J lost 2 bases, and 11 bases lay in between. Germline loops: CDR1 SNHLY, CDR2 FYNNEI. The CDR3 here is CASRLGLTYEQYF. The CDR3 bases are TGTGCCAGCAGGCTAGGCCTAACCTACGAGCAGTACTTC.

The V gene is TRBV5-1, the J gene TRBJ2-2; TRBD2 is a possible D gene (6 bases). Germline loops: CDR1 SGHRS, CDR2 YFSETQ. The CDR3 runs 18 residues. V was clipped by 4 bases and J by 5 bases, with 24 bases between them. The CDR3 DNA reads as TGCGCCAGCAGCGGGGGGTTTCTAGCTCCCACGAGGACCGGGGAGCTGTTTTTT. Protein sequence: CASSGGFLAPTRTGELFF.

The rearrangement joins TRBV11-3 to TRBJ2-7; D is unresolved. The length of the CDR3 is 12 residues. Germline CDR1 SGHNT, CDR2 YENEEA. Trimming left V 1 base short and J 5 bases short, with 6 bases between. The CDR3 sequence is CASSLVWHEQYF. CDR3 nucleotide sequence: TGTGCCAGCAGCTTAGTTTGGCACGAGCAGTACTTC.

This clone appeared a single time. This chain links TRBV7-8 with TRBJ2-1; D gene ambiguous. Germline assignment: CDR1 SGHVS and CDR2 FQNEAQ. The CDR3 has 17 amino acids. Trimming shortened V by 1 base and J by 6 bases, and 19 bases separated the two germline ends. The CDR3 DNA sequence: TGTGCCAGCAGCTTAGTTATGGCCCCTGCCCGAGGCAATGAGCAGTTCTTC. Translated: CASSLVMAPARGNEQFF.

This rearrangement joins TRBV4-3 to TRBJ1-4; the D is unclear. Trimming shortened V by 5 bases and J by 4 bases, and 23 bases separated the two germline ends. The germline gives CDR1 LGHNA, CDR2 YSLEER. The CDR3 has 18 residues. CDR3 DNA: TGCGCCAGCAGCAAGCGTTCGCCATCCTCGGGGAGTAATGAAAAACTGTTTTTT. Amino acid sequence: CASSKRSPSSGSNEKLFF.